Here is one TCR beta chain with its context. Antigen specificity is unknown. Assay used: immunoSEQ multiplex PCR; TCRdb lists only in-frame clones, some missing. The data hold 190,000 or so clones, with 84% observed a single time. The validation cohort, a group of 120 subjects, included the donors and was separate from the roughly 620-subject first cohort. This sample stems from a study of cytomegalovirus exposure and HLA in healthy donors. V lost 7 bases to trimming and J lost 8 bases; unmatched junction nucleotides: 13. In germline, CDR1 is MNHEY, CDR2 SMNVEV (reference sequence). CDR3 size: 17 residues. Findings and limits, study-wide: There were three CMV-associated chains whose specificity for CMV antigens was confirmed in vitro. The tendency of first-cohort TCR clusters to co-occur in the 120 validation repertoires was identified by a subsequent analysis. The listing of approximately 160 TCR beta chains classed them as cytomegalovirus-associated.

This chain joins TRBV27 and TRBJ2-1, with TRBD2 matching 14 bases. The sequence was collected from a woman between 25 and 40 years old in good health and CMV-seropositive. Sequencing was carried out using PBMCs. The DNA of the CDR3 is TGTGCCAGCACACCAAGGGGACTAGCGGGAGAGAGAGATGAGCAGTTCTTC. This codes for CASTPRGLAGERDEQFF.